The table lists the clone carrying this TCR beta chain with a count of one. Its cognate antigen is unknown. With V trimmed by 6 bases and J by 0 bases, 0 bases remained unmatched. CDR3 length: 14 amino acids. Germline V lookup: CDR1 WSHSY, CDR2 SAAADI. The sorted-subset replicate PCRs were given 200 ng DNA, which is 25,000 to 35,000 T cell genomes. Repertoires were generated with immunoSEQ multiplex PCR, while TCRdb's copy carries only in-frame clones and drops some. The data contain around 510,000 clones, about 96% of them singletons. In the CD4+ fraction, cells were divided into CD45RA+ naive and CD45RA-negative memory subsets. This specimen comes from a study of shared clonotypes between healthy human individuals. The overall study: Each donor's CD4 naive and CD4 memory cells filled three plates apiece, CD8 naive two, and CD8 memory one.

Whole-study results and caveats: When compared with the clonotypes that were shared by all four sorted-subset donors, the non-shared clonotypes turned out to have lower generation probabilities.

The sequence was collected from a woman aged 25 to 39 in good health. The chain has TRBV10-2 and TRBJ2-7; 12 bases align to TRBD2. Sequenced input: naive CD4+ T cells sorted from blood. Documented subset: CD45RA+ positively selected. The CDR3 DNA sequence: TGCGCCAGCAGGACTAGCGGGAGCTCCTACGAGCAGTACTTC. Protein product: CASRTSGSSYEQYF.